Here is one T cell receptor (beta chain) with its context. Antigen: not known. Data came from immunoSEQ multiplex PCR; TCRdb stores just in-frame clones and leaves some out. The sample carries about 160,000 clones, 85% recorded once. The sample originates from a study of cytomegalovirus exposure and HLA in healthy donors. V dropped 8 bases and J dropped 3 bases, with 11 bases sitting between them. The V gene's germline CDR1 is SGHVS and CDR2 FNYEAQ. CDR3 size: 13 residues. Study results and caveats: According to a subsequent analysis, TCR clusters identified in the first cohort showed a tendency to co-occur across the 120 or so validation repertoires. For most TCR sequences rarity was the rule, although some public TCRs occurred in many donors. The authors listed 180 or so TCR beta chains as cytomegalovirus-associated.

Sequenced material: PBMCs. This TCR derives from a man aged 30 to 45 in good health and CMV-seropositive. The chain employs TRBV7-6 and TRBJ1-5; D is ambiguous. The CDR3 nucleotides are TGTGCCAGCTCACCCTGGGCCAATCAGCCCCAGCATTTT. Its protein product is CASSPWANQPQHF.